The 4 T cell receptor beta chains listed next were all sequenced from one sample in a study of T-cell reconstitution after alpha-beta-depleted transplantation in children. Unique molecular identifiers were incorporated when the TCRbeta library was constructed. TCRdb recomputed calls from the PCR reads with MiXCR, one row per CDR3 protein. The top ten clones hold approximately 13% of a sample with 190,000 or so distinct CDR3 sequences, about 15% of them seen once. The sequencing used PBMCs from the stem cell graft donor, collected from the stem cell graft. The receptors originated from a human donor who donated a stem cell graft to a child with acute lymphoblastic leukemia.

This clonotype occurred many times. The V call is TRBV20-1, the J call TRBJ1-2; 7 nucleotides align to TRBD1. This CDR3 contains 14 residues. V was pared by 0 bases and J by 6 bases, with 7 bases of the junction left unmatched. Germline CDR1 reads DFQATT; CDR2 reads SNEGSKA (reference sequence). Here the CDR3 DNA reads TGCAGTGCTAGAGATCAACACAGGGGCCATGGCTACACCTTC. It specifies CSARDQHRGHGYTF.

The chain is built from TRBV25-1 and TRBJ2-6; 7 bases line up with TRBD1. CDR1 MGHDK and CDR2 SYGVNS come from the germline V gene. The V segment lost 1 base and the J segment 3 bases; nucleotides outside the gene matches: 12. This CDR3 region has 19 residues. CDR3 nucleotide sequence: TGTGCCAGCAGTGAATCAGCTATTGGGCAGGGGGTTGGGGCCAACGTCCTGACTTTC. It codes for CASSESAIGQGVGANVLTF. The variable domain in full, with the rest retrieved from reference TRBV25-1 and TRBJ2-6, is EADIYQTPRYLVIGTGKKITLECSQTMGHDKMYWYQQDPGMELHLIHYSYGVNSTEKGDLSSESTVSRIRTEHFPLTLESARPSHTSQYLCASSESAIGQGVGANVLTFGAGSRLTVL.

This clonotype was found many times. The CDR3 region is CASSSVGVGTDTQYF. CDR3 nucleotide sequence: TGCGCCAGCAGCTCTGTCGGGGTAGGCACAGATACGCAGTATTTT. V is TRBV5-1 and J is TRBJ2-3, with TRBD2 as a possible D gene (5 bases). V was cut by 3 bases and J by 1 base, with 12 bases left in between. The CDR3 totals 15 residues. Germline CDR1 reads SGHRS; CDR2 reads YFSETQ. Combining the CDR3 with reference TRBV5-1 and TRBJ2-3 gives the whole variable domain KAGVTQTPRYLIKTRGQQVTLSCSPISGHRSVSWYQQTPGQGLQFLFEYFSETQRNKGNFPGRFSGRQFSNSRSEMNVSTLELGDSALYLCASSSVGVGTDTQYFGPGTRLTVL.

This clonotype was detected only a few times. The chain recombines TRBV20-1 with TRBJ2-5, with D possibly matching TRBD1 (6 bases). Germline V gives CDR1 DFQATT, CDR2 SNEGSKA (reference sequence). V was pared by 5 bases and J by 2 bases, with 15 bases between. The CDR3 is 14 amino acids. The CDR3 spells CSALGQPPQETQYF. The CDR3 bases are TGCAGTGCTTTAGGACAGCCACCACAAGAGACCCAGTACTTC.